This entry is about one TCR beta chain. The entry originates in a study of shared clonotypes between healthy human individuals. Overall study context: The cohort had two women and a few men, ages 18 to 49.

Execution of the assay was at deep level. Clones were sequenced by immunoSEQ multiplex PCR, and TCRdb holds only the in-frame ones, with some missing. The data show 2 million to 2.5 million clones, roughly 93% seen once. This CDR3 contains 14 residues. The germline V gene has CDR1 LGHNA and CDR2 YSLEER. J gave up 4 bases and V 1 base, and 2 bases lay outside the gene matches. The chain links TRBV4-3 to TRBJ2-3; 7 positions agree with TRBD2. The sequenced material came from naive CD4+ T cells from PBMCs. Stated subset: CD45RA+ positively selected. The origin of this receptor is a man aged 18 to 29 in good health. Some clones in this sample may be carry-over from other donors' samples. The CDR3 region is CASSQGLASDTQYF. In nucleotides, the CDR3 is TGCGCCAGCAGCCAAGGACTAGCTTCAGATACGCAGTATTTT.